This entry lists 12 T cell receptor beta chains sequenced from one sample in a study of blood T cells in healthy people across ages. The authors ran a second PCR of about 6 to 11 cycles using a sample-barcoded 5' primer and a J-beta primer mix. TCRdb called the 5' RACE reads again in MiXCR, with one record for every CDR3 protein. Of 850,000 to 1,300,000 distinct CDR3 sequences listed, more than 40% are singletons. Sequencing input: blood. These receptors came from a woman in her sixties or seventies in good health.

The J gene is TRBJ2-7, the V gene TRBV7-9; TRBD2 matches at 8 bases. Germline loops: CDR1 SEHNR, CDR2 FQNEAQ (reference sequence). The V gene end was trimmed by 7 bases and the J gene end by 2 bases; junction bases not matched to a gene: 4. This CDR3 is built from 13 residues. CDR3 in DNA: TGTGCCAGCAAAGAAGCGGGAGCCTACGAGCAGTACTTC. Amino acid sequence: CASKEAGAYEQYF.

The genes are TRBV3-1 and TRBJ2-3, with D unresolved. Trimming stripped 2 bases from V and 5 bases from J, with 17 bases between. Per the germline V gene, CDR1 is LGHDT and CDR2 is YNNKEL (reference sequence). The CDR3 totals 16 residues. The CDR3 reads CASSQHPSDAGDTQYF. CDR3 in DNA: TGTGCCAGCAGCCAACATCCAAGCGACGCCGGAGATACGCAGTATTTT.

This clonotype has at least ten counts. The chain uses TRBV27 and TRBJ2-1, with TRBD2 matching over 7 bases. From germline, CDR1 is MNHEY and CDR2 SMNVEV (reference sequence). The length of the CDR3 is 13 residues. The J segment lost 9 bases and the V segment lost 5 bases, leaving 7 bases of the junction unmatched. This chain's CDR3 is CASSTSAGSEQFF. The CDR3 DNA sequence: TGTGCCAGCAGTACATCAGCGGGAAGTGAGCAGTTCTTC.

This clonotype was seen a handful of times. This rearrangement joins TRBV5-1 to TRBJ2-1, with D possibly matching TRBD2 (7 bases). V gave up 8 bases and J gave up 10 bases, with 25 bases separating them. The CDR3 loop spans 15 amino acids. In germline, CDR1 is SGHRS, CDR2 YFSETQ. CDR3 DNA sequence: TGCGCCAGTATGGTGTCGGGGGGCTCTATGACAGAGCAGTTCTTC. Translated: CASMVSGGSMTEQFF.

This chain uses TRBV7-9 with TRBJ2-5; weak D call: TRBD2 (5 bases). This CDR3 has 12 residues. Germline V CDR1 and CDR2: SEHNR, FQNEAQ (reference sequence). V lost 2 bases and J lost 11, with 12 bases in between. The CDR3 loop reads CASSLQTSRQYF. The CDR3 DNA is TGTGCCAGCAGCTTACAAACTAGTAGGCAGTACTTC.

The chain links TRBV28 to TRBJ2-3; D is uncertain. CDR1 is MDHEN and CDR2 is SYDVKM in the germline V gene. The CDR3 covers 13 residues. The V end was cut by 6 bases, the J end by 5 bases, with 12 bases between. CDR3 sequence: CASRTPRGDTQYF. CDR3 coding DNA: TGTGCCAGCAGGACCCCGAGAGGAGATACGCAGTATTTT.

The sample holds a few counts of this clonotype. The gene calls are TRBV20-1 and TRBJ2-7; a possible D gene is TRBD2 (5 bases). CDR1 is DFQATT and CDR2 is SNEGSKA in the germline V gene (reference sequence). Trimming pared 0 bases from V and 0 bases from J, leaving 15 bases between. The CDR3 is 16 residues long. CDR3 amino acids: CSARERGRSGSYEQYF. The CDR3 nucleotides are TGCAGTGCTAGAGAGCGTGGGAGATCGGGCTCCTACGAGCAGTACTTC.

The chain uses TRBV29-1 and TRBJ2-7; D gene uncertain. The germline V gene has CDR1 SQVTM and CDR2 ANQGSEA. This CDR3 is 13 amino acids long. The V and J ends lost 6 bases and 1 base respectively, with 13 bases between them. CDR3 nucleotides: TGCAGCGTCGCTTTCATGGGATCCTACGAGCAGTACTTC. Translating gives CSVAFMGSYEQYF.

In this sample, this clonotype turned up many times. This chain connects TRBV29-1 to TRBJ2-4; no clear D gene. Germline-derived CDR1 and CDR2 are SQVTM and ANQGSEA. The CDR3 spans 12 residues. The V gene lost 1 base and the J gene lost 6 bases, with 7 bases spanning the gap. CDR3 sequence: CSVEGGGNIQYF. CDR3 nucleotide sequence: TGCAGCGTTGAAGGTGGCGGAAACATTCAGTACTTC.

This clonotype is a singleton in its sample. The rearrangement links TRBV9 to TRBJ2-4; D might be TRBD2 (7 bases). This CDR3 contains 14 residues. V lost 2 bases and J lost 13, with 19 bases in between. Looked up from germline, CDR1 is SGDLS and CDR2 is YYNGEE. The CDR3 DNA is TGTGCCAGCAGCGTGTGGGGGGGCAGTGATGAGCAGTACTTC. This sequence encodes CASSVWGGSDEQYF.

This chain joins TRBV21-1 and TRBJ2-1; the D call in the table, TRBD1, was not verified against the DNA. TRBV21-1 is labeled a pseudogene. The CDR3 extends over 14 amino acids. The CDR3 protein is CASGDRVSYNEQFF. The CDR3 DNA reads TGTGCCAGCGGAGACAGGGTATCCTACAATGAGCAGTTCTTC.

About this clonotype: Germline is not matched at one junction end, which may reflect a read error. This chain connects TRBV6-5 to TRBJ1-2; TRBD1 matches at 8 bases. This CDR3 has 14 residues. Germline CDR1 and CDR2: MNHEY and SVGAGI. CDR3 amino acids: CTSSADRGIHGYTF. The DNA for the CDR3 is TGTACCAGCAGCGCAGACAGGGGTATACATGGCTACACCTTC.